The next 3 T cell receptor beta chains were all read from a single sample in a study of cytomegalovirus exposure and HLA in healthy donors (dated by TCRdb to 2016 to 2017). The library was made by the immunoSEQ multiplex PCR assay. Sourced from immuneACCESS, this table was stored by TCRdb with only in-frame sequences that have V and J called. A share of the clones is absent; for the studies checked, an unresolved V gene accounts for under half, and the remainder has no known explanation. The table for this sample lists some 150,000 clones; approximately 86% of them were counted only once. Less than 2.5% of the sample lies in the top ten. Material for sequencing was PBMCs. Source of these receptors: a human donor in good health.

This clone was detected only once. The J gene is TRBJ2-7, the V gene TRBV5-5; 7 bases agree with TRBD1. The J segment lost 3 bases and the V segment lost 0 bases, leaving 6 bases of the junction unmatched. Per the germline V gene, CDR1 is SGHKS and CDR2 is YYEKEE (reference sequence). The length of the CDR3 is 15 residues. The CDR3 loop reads CASSLVTGELYEQYF. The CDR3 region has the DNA TGTGCCAGCAGCTTGGTAACAGGGGAACTCTACGAGCAGTACTTC. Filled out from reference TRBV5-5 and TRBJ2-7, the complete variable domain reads DAGVTQSPTHLIKTRGQQVTLRCSPISGHKSVSWYQQVLGQGPQFIFQYYEKEERGRGNFPDRFSARQFPNYSSELNVNALLLGDSALYLCASSLVTGELYEQYFGPGTRLTVT.

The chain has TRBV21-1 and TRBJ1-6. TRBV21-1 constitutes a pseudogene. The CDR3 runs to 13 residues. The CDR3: CASNQNEGSPLHF. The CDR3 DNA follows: TGTGCCAGCAACCAGAACGAGGGTTCACCCCTCCACTTT.

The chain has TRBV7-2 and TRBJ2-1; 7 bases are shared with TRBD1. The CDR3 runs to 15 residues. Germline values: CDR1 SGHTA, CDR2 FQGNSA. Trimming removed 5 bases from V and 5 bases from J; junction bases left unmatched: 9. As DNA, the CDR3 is TGTGCCAGCAGCCTCCCGGGACAGTGGGACAATGAGCAGTTCTTC. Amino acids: CASSLPGQWDNEQFF.